A single sample gave rise to the 12 T cell receptor beta chains below, sequenced in a study of T cells in Graves' hyperthyroidism and ophthalmopathy. RNA transcripts were the template for amplifying TCR beta CDR3 regions. The primer set for the first-round RT-PCR of the TCR CDR3 was HTBI. TCRdb redid the calling of the multiplex PCR reads with MiXCR, one entry per CDR3 protein. The data show nearly 600,000 distinct CDR3 sequences, about 14% seen once. Sequencing was carried out using blood. The source is a woman between 25 and 40 years old with Graves' hyperthyroidism that later progressed to Graves' ophthalmopathy.

This chain joins TRBV14 and TRBJ2-7; perhaps TRBD1 as D (6 bases). Germline CDR1 and CDR2: SGHDN and FVKESK. CDR3 length: 15 residues. With 3 bases removed from V and 5 bases from J, the gap between germline ends came to 17 bases. The CDR3, as DNA: TGTGCCAGCAGCCAGGAGTTCAAGGGGGACCACGAGCAGTACTTC. Translation: CASSQEFKGDHEQYF.

On this clonotype: At one of its ends the junction is not consistent with the germline gene, which may arise from a read error. For the CDR3, the DNA is TGTGTCAGCAGTCTAAACTACAATGAGCAGTTCTTC. Its translation is CVSSLNYNEQFF. The chain uses TRBV6-2 or TRBV6-3 and TRBJ2-1; D remains ambiguous. The CDR3 spans 12 residues. Germline V lookup: CDR1 MNHEY, CDR2 SVGEGT.

This clonotype was observed a handful of times. V is TRBV28 and J is TRBJ2-7, with 9 bases identical to TRBD2. The J segment lost 3 bases and the V segment lost 6 bases, leaving 6 bases of the junction unmatched. Germline V gene lookup returns CDR1 MDHEN and CDR2 SYDVKM. CDR3 size: 14 residues. This chain's CDR3 is CASRPTSGNYEQYF. In DNA, the CDR3 is TGTGCCAGCAGGCCGACTAGCGGAAACTACGAGCAGTACTTC. Drawing the rest from reference TRBV28 and TRBJ2-7, the complete variable domain is DVKVTQSSRYLVKRTGEKVFLECVQDMDHENMFWYRQDPGLGLRLIYFSYDVKMKEKGDIPEGYSVSREKKERFSLILESASTNQTSMYLCASRPTSGNYEQYFGPGTRLTVT.

The table lists this clonotype with many counts. The chain has TRBV7-9 and TRBJ1-1, with D tentatively TRBD1 (5 bases). The length of the CDR3 is 14 residues. V lost 0 bases, J lost 1 base, and 6 bases lay in between. Per the germline V gene, CDR1 is SEHNR and CDR2 is FQNEAQ (reference sequence). As DNA, the CDR3 is TGTGCCAGCAGCTTAGCGGGGACGAACACTGAAGCTTTCTTT. It is translated as CASSLAGTNTEAFF.

In DNA form, the CDR3 reads TGTGCCAGCACCTGGGATCCGGGGACAGATACGCAGTATTTT. Translation: CASTWDPGTDTQYF. This chain uses TRBV28 with TRBJ2-3; weak D call: TRBD2 (5 bases). V was pared by 7 bases and J by 3 bases, with 14 bases between. The CDR3 totals 14 residues. CDR1 and CDR2 from the germline V gene are MDHEN and SYDVKM.

With regard to this clonotype: The junction and the germline gene differ at one end; a read error may be behind it. This chain uses TRBV5-1 with TRBJ1-4; D unresolved. Germline CDR1 and CDR2: SGHRS and YFSETQ. The CDR3 is 12 residues long. The CDR3 protein is CASSYGNEKLFF. The CDR3 nucleotides read TGTGCCAGCAGCTACGGCAATGAAAAACTGTTTTTT.

This chain joins TRBV7-2 and TRBJ2-7; tentative D call: TRBD2 (5 bases). Germline CDR1 SGHTA, CDR2 FQGNSA. The CDR3 length is 12 residues. Deletions cut 3 bases from V and 6 bases from J, with 9 bases between. DNA for the CDR3: TGTGCCAGCAGCTTCGGGGTAGGCGAGCAGTACTTC. It yields the protein CASSFGVGEQYF.

This clonotype was seen many times. J is TRBJ2-7 and V is TRBV20-1; D is uncertain. This CDR3 region has 14 residues. Germline V gene sequence: CDR1 DFQATT, CDR2 SNEGSKA (reference sequence). Between the trimmed V and J ends, which lost 3 bases and 6 bases, there was a span of 18 bases. CDR3 region: CSASELGPYGEQYF. The CDR3 DNA reads as TGCAGTGCTAGCGAGTTGGGCCCTTATGGCGAGCAGTACTTC.

This clonotype was counted ten times or more. The J gene is TRBJ2-7, the V gene TRBV6-5; D remains unclear. Germline CDR1 is MNHEY and CDR2 is SVGAGI. V lost 0 bases and J lost 2, with 5 bases in between. The CDR3 extends over 13 amino acids. CDR3 protein: CASSYSYTYEQYF. For the CDR3, the DNA is TGTGCCAGCAGTTACTCTTACACCTACGAGCAGTACTTC.

This clonotype occurred many times. The gene calls are TRBV6-2 or TRBV6-3 and TRBJ2-1, with D possibly being TRBD2 (6 bases). The CDR3 runs 14 residues. Trimming left V 7 bases short and J 9 bases short, with 19 bases between. In germline, CDR1 is MNHEY, CDR2 SVGEGT. The CDR3 DNA is TGTGCCAGCACAGGAGGGGTGGGCTGGGGTGAGCAGTTCTTC. It is translated as CASTGGVGWGEQFF.

In this sample, this clonotype turned up a few times. The V call is TRBV7-9, the J call TRBJ2-7, with 8 bases lining up with TRBD2. There are 14 residues in the CDR3. Germline V lookup: CDR1 SEHNR, CDR2 FQNEAQ (reference sequence). The V segment lost 1 base and the J segment 3 bases; nucleotides outside the gene matches: 2. CDR3 nucleotides: TGTGCCAGCAGCTTAGGACTAGCGTTCTACGAGCAGTACTTC. It translates to CASSLGLAFYEQYF.

This rearrangement joins TRBV9 to TRBJ2-3; no definite D call. V was clipped by 0 bases and J by 2 bases, with 10 bases between them. The germline V gene has CDR1 SGDLS and CDR2 YYNGEE. The CDR3 spans 15 residues. The CDR3 sequence: CASSVDGGATDTQYF. The DNA for the CDR3 is TGTGCCAGCAGCGTAGACGGTGGAGCCACAGATACGCAGTATTTT.